The 26 T cell receptor beta chains below all came from one sample that was sequenced in a study of blood T cell repertoires in COVID-19. Sequencing used immunoSEQ multiplex PCR; TCRdb keeps in-frame clones, though not all of them. The sample includes some 120,000 clones, roughly 87% seen only once; the top ten take under 7%. Sequenced sample: peripheral blood. The receptors come from a man older than 75 with active or convalescent COVID-19.

This chain uses TRBV29-1 with TRBJ2-3, with TRBD2 as a possible D gene (6 bases). The CDR3 sequence is 13 residues long. CDR1 is SQVTM, CDR2 ANQGSEA, per germline. V was cut by 6 bases and J by 1 base, with 11 bases left in between. CDR3 nucleotides: TGCAGCGTAAATGGAGGGGGCACAGATACGCAGTATTTT. It yields the protein CSVNGGGTDTQYF.

This chain uses TRBV30 with TRBJ1-1, with D unclear. V gave up 3 bases and J gave up 5 bases, with 13 bases separating them. The CDR3 is made up of 13 amino acids. The germline CDR1 and CDR2 sequences are GTSNPN and SVGIG (reference sequence). The CDR3 loop is CAWRRERETEAFF. The CDR3 DNA follows: TGTGCCTGGAGGCGGGAGAGAGAGACTGAAGCTTTCTTT. Supplemented by reference TRBV30 and TRBJ1-1, the full variable domain reads SQTIHQWPATLVQPVGSPLSLECTVEGTSNPNLYWYRQAAGRGLQLLFYSVGIGQISSEVPQNLSASRPQDRQFILSSKKLLLSDSGFYLCAWRRERETEAFFGQGTRLTVV.

This clone occurred once. V is TRBV10-2 and J is TRBJ2-1; 11 positions agree with TRBD2. This CDR3 contains 17 residues. Germline assignment: CDR1 WSHSY and CDR2 SAAADI. V lost 4 bases to trimming and J lost 9 bases; unmatched junction nucleotides: 14. The CDR3 nucleotides read TGCGCCAGCAGTGCCTTGCCACTAGCGGGAGTTTCAAGTGAGCAGTTCTTC. This codes for CASSALPLAGVSSEQFF.

The gene calls are TRBV29-1 and TRBJ2-7; tentative D call: TRBD2 (7 bases). Germline V gene data show CDR1 as SQVTM and CDR2 as ANQGSEA. Trimming took 8 bases from V and 1 from J, leaving 18 bases between them. The CDR3 length is 14 residues. As DNA, the CDR3 is TGCAGCATCGGAGGGGGGGGATCATCCTACGAGCAGTACTTC. Translating it yields CSIGGGGSSYEQYF.

V and J are TRBV25-1 and TRBJ1-1; a weak D match, TRBD1 (5 bases). CDR1 MGHDK and CDR2 SYGVNS come from the germline V gene. This CDR3 spans 17 amino acids. The V end was cut by 4 bases, the J end by 0 bases, with 18 bases between. The CDR3 spells CASSATASHRMNTEAFF. The CDR3 nucleotides are TGTGCCAGCAGTGCGACAGCGTCTCACCGCATGAACACTGAAGCTTTCTTT.

In DNA, the CDR3 is TGTGCCAGCAGCCAACAGTTCTCTGGGGCCAACGTCCTGACTTTC. As protein: CASSQQFSGANVLTF. The chain recombines TRBV6-5 with TRBJ2-6; D call uncertain. V lost 6 bases to trimming and J lost 0 bases, with 9 bases between them. Germline V lookup: CDR1 MNHEY, CDR2 SVGAGI. The CDR3 contains 15 residues.

The chain links TRBV15 to TRBJ2-7, with TRBD1 identical over 9 bases. J gave up 2 bases and V 0 bases, and 8 bases lay outside the gene matches. The germline V gene has CDR1 LNHNV and CDR2 YYDKDF (reference sequence). This CDR3 spans 17 amino acids. The DNA of the CDR3 is TGTGCCACCAGCAGAGATACGTCAAGGACAGGGGCCTACGAGCAGTACTTC. It codes for CATSRDTSRTGAYEQYF.

This sequence joins TRBV27 and TRBJ2-1; 8 bases line up with TRBD2. Germline V gene data show CDR1 as MNHEY and CDR2 as SMNVEV (reference sequence). J was trimmed by 4 bases and V by 7 bases; bases with no gene match: 6. This CDR3 has 14 amino acids. CDR3 bases: TGTGCCAGCACCTCCATAGCGGGGTACAATGAGCAGTTCTTC. It yields the protein CASTSIAGYNEQFF.

The rearrangement links TRBV18 to TRBJ2-3; 8 bases are shared with TRBD2. Germline trimming cut 4 bases from V and 4 bases from J; bases unmatched to any gene: 7. Germline V CDR1 and CDR2: KGHSH, LQKENI. The CDR3 loop spans 15 amino acids. The CDR3 region has the DNA TGTGCCAGCTCACGAAGCGGGAGCGCGGCAGATACGCAGTATTTT. This gives the protein CASSRSGSAADTQYF.

This clone is a singleton in its sample. The chain joins TRBV7-3 to TRBJ1-2; possibly TRBD1 for D (6 bases). Germline V gives CDR1 SGHTA, CDR2 FQGTGA. The CDR3 extends over 14 amino acids. Between the trimmed V and J ends, which lost 5 bases and 3 bases, there was a span of 13 bases. The CDR3 reads CASSPGVTDYGYTF. In DNA form, the CDR3 reads TGTGCCAGCAGCCCAGGGGTTACGGACTATGGCTACACCTTC. Together with reference TRBV7-3 and TRBJ1-2, the CDR3 gives the full variable domain: GAGVSQTPSNKVTEKGKYVELRCDPISGHTALYWYRQSLGQGPEFLIYFQGTGAADDSGLPNDRFFAVRPEGSVSTLKIQRTERGDSAVYLCASSPGVTDYGYTFGSGTRLTVV.

The CDR3 here is CASSIDLLAGGSYEQYF. The CDR3 nucleotides are TGTGCCAGTAGTATAGATCTACTAGCGGGAGGGTCCTACGAGCAGTACTTC. The gene calls are TRBV19 and TRBJ2-7; TRBD2 matches 13 bases. V shed 0 bases, J shed 1 base, and the junction held 3 bases outside the gene matches. This CDR3 has 17 residues. Germline V gene lookup returns CDR1 LNHDA and CDR2 SQIVND (reference sequence). Based on the CDR3 plus reference TRBV19 and TRBJ2-7, the full variable domain is DGGITQSPKYLFRKEGQNVTLSCEQNLNHDAMYWYRQDPGQGLRLIYYSQIVNDFQKGDIAEGYSVSREKKESFPLTVTSAQKNPTAFYLCASSIDLLAGGSYEQYFGPGTRLTVT.

The V call is TRBV3-1 (or the pseudogene TRBV3-2), the J call TRBJ2-7; TRBD1 might be the D (5 bases). The CDR3 loop spans 14 amino acids. Germline-derived CDR1 and CDR2 are LGHDT and YNNKEL (reference sequence). V was clipped by 1 base and J by 5 bases, with 12 bases between them. CDR3 bases: TGTGCCAGCAGCCAAGCTGGGGCTAGAAACGAGCAGTACTTC. Translating it yields CASSQAGARNEQYF.

CDR3 sequence (DNA): TGCGCCAGCAGCTCCGGACAGGGGTACGAGCAGTACTTC. This codes for CASSSGQGYEQYF. This sequence joins TRBV5-1 and TRBJ2-7, with TRBD1 identical over 9 bases. V trimming: 3 bases; J trimming: 4 bases; junction bases outside the gene matches: 2. The CDR3 covers 13 residues. Germline CDR1 SGHRS, CDR2 YFSETQ.

V usage is TRBV28 and J usage is TRBJ1-6; D remains ambiguous. The CDR3 length is 13 residues. Germline V gives CDR1 MDHEN, CDR2 SYDVKM. Trimming removed 5 bases from V and 5 bases from J, with 7 bases in between. The CDR3 bases are TGTGCCAGCAGTAGAGGGAATAATTCACCCCTCCACTTT. It encodes CASSRGNNSPLHF.

This chain uses TRBV24-1 with TRBJ2-1; D is ambiguous. The CDR3 consists of 15 residues. Germline loops: CDR1 KGHDR, CDR2 SFDVKD. V lost 7 bases to trimming and J lost 2 bases, with 14 bases between them. The CDR3 protein is CATSRHDRAYNEQFF. The CDR3 DNA reads TGTGCCACCAGCCGACACGACCGAGCCTACAATGAGCAGTTCTTC.

This chain uses TRBV24-1 with TRBJ1-2; D gene ambiguous. The CDR3 totals 13 residues. V lost 4 bases and J lost 8, with 13 bases in between. The germline gives CDR1 KGHDR, CDR2 SFDVKD. The CDR3 DNA is TGTGCCACCAGTGACCCCGGAGGCCGGGGCTACACCTTC. The encoded protein is CATSDPGGRGYTF.

The genes are TRBV3-1 (or the pseudogene TRBV3-2) and TRBJ2-7, with TRBD1 as a possible D gene (6 bases). This CDR3 contains 15 residues. V was cut by 1 base and J by 6 bases, with 16 bases left in between. Germline-derived CDR1 and CDR2 are LGHDT and YNNKEL (reference sequence). The CDR3 protein is CASSQAQAGEGEQYF. The CDR3 DNA is TGTGCCAGCAGCCAAGCCCAAGCAGGGGAAGGCGAGCAGTACTTC.

The chain couples TRBV7-9 to TRBJ2-7; 9 bases align to TRBD2. V lost 5 bases and J lost 6; bases outside the gene matches: 14. The CDR3 covers 16 residues. Germline assignment: CDR1 SEHNR and CDR2 FQNEAQ (reference sequence). Here the CDR3 reads CASSKDFGTSLLEQYF. As DNA, the CDR3 is TGTGCCAGCAGCAAAGACTTCGGGACTAGCTTGCTCGAGCAGTACTTC. The full variable domain, completed using reference TRBV7-9 and TRBJ2-7, is DTGVSQNPRHKITKRGQNVTFRCDPISEHNRLYWYRQTLGQGPEFLTYFQNEAQLEKSRLLSDRFSAERPKGSFSTLEIQRTEQGDSAMYLCASSKDFGTSLLEQYFGPGTRLTVT.

This sequence joins TRBV4-2 and TRBJ2-3; D ambiguous. Germline CDR1 is LGHNA and CDR2 is YNFKEQ. The CDR3 runs to 15 residues. The germline V and J ends were trimmed by 4 bases and 2 bases, with 13 bases remaining between them. DNA of the CDR3: TGTGCCAGCAGCCCGGTGGGCACCACCACAGATACGCAGTATTTT. Residues: CASSPVGTTTDTQYF.

V usage is TRBV18 and J usage is TRBJ1-1; no clear D. The V end lost 2 bases, the J end lost 4 bases, and 11 bases lay between the germline ends. CDR3 length: 14 amino acids. From germline, CDR1 is KGHSH and CDR2 LQKENI. DNA for the CDR3: TGTGCCAGCTCACCAGAGATGGTCTCCACTGAAGCTTTCTTT. It encodes CASSPEMVSTEAFF.

This chain joins TRBV19 and TRBJ1-2; D is perhaps TRBD1 (6 bases). Trimming removed 6 bases at V and 3 bases at J, with 20 bases between. Germline V lookup: CDR1 LNHDA, CDR2 SQIVND (reference sequence). The CDR3 contains 16 residues. In DNA form, the CDR3 reads TGTGCCAGTAGGGCTGGGCCCCAAACAGGGTACTATGGCTACACCTTC. This translates into CASRAGPQTGYYGYTF. Combining the CDR3 with reference TRBV19 and TRBJ1-2 gives the whole variable domain DGGITQSPKYLFRKEGQNVTLSCEQNLNHDAMYWYRQDPGQGLRLIYYSQIVNDFQKGDIAEGYSVSREKKESFPLTVTSAQKNPTAFYLCASRAGPQTGYYGYTFGSGTRLTVV.

The chain couples TRBV5-4 to TRBJ1-5; 8 positions agree with TRBD1. The CDR3 totals 15 residues. The trim removed 0 bases at V and 9 bases at J, leaving 8 bases unmatched. Germline assignment: CDR1 SGHNT and CDR2 YYREEE (reference sequence). The CDR3 here is CASSLGGQVPGPQHF. As DNA, the CDR3 is TGTGCCAGCAGCTTGGGGGGACAGGTCCCGGGGCCCCAGCATTTT.

V gene TRBV24-1 combines with J gene TRBJ2-1; 7 nucleotides match TRBD2. The V gene end was trimmed by 4 bases and the J gene end by 3 bases; junction bases not matched to a gene: 8. Germline lookup yields CDR1 KGHDR and CDR2 SFDVKD. The CDR3 has 16 residues. CDR3 sequence: CATSDWTSSYYNEQFF. The CDR3 nucleotides are TGTGCCACCAGTGACTGGACTAGTTCATACTACAATGAGCAGTTCTTC.

This chain joins TRBV3-1 (or the pseudogene TRBV3-2) and TRBJ2-1, with 10 bases matching TRBD2. The CDR3 extends over 18 amino acids. The junction had 10 bases not matched to a gene; V was cut back by 2 bases and J by 3 bases. Per the germline V gene, CDR1 is LGHDT and CDR2 is YNNKEL (reference sequence). This chain's CDR3 is CASSQSRTSGLNYNEQFF. In DNA form, the CDR3 reads TGTGCCAGCAGCCAATCAAGGACTAGCGGATTAAACTACAATGAGCAGTTCTTC.

This clone was found once. The rearrangement uses TRBV6-1 and TRBJ1-1, with 7 bases identical to TRBD1. V dropped 4 bases and J dropped 8; count of bases not matched to a gene: 16. CDR1 MNHNS and CDR2 SASEGT come from the germline V gene. The CDR3 covers 16 residues. The CDR3 region is CASSGIGRDSGIEAFF. The CDR3, as DNA: TGTGCCAGCAGTGGAATCGGGCGGGACAGCGGAATAGAAGCTTTCTTT.

This clone was counted only a few times. This chain joins TRBV7-9 and TRBJ1-1, with D perhaps matching TRBD1 (6 bases). V dropped 4 bases and J dropped 4 bases, with 10 bases sitting between them. This CDR3 has 13 residues. Germline assignment: CDR1 SEHNR and CDR2 FQNEAQ (reference sequence). The CDR3 is CASSSTGSTEAFF. In DNA form, the CDR3 reads TGTGCCAGCAGCTCAACAGGGTCCACTGAAGCTTTCTTT.